This T cell receptor beta chain was sequenced in a study of shared clonotypes between healthy human individuals. For this clone: Antigen specificity is unknown.

Libraries were prepared by immunoSEQ multiplex PCR; TCRdb keeps only in-frame clonotypes and omits some of them. The sample includes about 92,000 clones, 68% of them seen just once. Study-wide points: Investigators collected only blood, and repertoires in tissues likely differ. What naive subsets generally showed was a larger estimated richness than memory subsets showed.

Looked up from germline, CDR1 is LNHDA and CDR2 is SQIVND (reference sequence). Deletions cut 5 bases from V and 4 bases from J, with 14 bases between. This CDR3 is 14 amino acids long. The receptor's source is a young man in good health. What was sequenced was memory CD8+ T cells sorted from blood. Subset denoted: CD45RO+ cells pooled with CCR7-negative TemRA cells. This chain links TRBV19 with TRBJ1-1; D call uncertain. The CDR3 DNA sequence: TGTGCCAGTAGTGTCCCAGGACTTGGCACTGAAGCTTTCTTT. It translates to CASSVPGLGTEAFF.